This TCR beta chain was profiled in a study of preoperative IRX-2 immunotherapy in early breast cancer. The germline V gene has CDR1 SGHRS and CDR2 YFSETQ. CDR3 length: 14 amino acids. V was shortened by 0 bases and J by 4 bases, with 9 bases between the two germline ends. Treatment of the sample: preoperative locoregional IRX-2 cytokine immunotherapy. Patients received preoperative, locoregional IRX-2 cytokine immunotherapy in a phase Ib study. Produced via immunoSEQ multiplex PCR; TCRdb's table is partial and in-frame only. Among about 98,000 clones, 75% to 90% were seen once, and the ten largest hold roughly 1.9%.

The sample was tumor tissue, taken after IRX-2 immunotherapy. This chain uses TRBV5-1 with TRBJ2-3, with D tentatively TRBD1 (6 bases). The TCR comes from a human donor with breast cancer. The CDR3 bases are TGCGCCAGCAGCTTGGAGGACAGTCCAGATACGCAGTATTTT. It codes for CASSLEDSPDTQYF.